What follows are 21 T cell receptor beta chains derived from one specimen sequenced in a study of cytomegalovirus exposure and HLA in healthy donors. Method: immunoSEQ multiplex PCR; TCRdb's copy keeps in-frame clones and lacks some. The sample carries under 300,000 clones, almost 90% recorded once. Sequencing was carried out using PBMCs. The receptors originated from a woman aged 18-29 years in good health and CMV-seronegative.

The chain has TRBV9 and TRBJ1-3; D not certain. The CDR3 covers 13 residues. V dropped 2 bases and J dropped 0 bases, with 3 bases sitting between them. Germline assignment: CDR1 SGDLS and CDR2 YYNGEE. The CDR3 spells CASSVRSGNTIYF. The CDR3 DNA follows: TGTGCCAGCAGCGTCCGCTCTGGAAACACCATATATTTT.

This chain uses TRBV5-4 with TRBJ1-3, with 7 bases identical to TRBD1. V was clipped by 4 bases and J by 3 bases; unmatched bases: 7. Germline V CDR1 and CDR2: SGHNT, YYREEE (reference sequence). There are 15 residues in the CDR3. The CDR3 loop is CASSPTGTSGNTIYF. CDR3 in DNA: TGTGCCAGCAGCCCGACAGGGACGAGTGGAAACACCATATATTTT.

CDR3 in amino acids: CASSSETQGNTGELFF. The CDR3 nucleotides are TGTGCCAGCAGCTCCGAAACCCAGGGGAACACCGGGGAGCTGTTTTTT. This chain joins TRBV5-6 and TRBJ2-2; weak D call: TRBD1 (5 bases). This CDR3 spans 16 amino acids. V lost 3 bases to trimming and J lost 1 base, with 13 bases between them. The germline gives CDR1 SGHDT, CDR2 YYEEEE.

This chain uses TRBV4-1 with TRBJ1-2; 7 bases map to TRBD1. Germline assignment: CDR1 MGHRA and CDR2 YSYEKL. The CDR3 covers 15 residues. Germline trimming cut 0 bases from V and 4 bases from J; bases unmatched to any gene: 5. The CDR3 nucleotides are TGCGCCAGCAGCCAAGAAGGACAGGTTACCTATGGCTACACCTTC. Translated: CASSQEGQVTYGYTF.

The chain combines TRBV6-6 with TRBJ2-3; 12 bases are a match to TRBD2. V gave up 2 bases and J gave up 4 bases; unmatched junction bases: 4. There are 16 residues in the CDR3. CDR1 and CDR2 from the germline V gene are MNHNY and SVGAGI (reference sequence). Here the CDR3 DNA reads TGTGCCAGCAGTTACCCACTAGCGGGGGGTTCAGATACGCAGTATTTT. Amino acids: CASSYPLAGGSDTQYF.

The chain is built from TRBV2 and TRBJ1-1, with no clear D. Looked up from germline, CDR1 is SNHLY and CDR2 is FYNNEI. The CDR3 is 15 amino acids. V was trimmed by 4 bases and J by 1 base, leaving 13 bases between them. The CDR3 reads CASSVSGPSNTEAFF. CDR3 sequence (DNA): TGTGCCAGCAGTGTTAGCGGGCCCTCGAACACTGAAGCTTTCTTT. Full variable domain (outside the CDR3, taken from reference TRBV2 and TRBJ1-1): EPEVTQTPSHQVTQMGQEVILRCVPISNHLYFYWYRQILGQKVEFLVSFYNNEISEKSEIFDDQFSVERPDGSNFTLKIRSTKLEDSAMYFCASSVSGPSNTEAFFGQGTRLTVV.

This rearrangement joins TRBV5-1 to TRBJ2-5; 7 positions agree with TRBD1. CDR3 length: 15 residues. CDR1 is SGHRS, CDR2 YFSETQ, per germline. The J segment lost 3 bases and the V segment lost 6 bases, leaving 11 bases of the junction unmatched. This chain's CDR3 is CASTPPGTAKETQYF. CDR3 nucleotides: TGCGCCAGCACTCCCCCCGGGACAGCTAAAGAGACCCAGTACTTC.

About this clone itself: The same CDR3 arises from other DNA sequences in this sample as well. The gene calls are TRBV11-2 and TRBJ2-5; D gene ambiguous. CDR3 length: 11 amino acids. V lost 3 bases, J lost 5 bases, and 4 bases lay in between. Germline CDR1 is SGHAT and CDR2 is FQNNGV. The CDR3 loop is CASSLQETQYF. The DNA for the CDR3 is TGTGCCAGCAGCTTGCAGGAGACCCAGTACTTC.

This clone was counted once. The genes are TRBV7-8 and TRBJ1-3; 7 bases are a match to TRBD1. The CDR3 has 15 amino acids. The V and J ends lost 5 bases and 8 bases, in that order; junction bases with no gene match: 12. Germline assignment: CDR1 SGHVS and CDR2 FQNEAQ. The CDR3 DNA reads TGTGCCAGCAGCCCTGGGACAGCCCTCGGGGACACCATATATTTT. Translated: CASSPGTALGDTIYF.

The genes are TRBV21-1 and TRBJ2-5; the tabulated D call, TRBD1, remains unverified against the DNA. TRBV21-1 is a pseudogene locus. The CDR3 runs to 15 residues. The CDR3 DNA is TGTGCCAGCAGCAGGGCGACAGTGTCAAGAGAGACCCAGTACTTC. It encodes CASSRATVSRETQYF.

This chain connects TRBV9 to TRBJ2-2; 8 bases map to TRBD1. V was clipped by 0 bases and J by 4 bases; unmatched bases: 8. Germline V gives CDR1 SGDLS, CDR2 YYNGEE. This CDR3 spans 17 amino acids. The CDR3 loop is CASSVAEGTGLTGELFF. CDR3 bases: TGTGCCAGCAGCGTAGCTGAGGGGACAGGACTCACCGGGGAGCTGTTTTTT. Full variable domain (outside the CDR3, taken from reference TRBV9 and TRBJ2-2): DSGVTQTPKHLITATGQRVTLRCSPRSGDLSVYWYQQSLDQGLQFLIQYYNGEERAKGNILERFSAQQFPDLHSELNLSSLELGDSALYFCASSVAEGTGLTGELFFGEGSRLTVL.

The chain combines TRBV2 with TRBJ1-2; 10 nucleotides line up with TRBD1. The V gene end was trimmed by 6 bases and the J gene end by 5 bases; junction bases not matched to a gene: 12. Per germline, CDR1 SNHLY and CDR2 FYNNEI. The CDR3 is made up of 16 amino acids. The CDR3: CASREPTGGGPYGYTF. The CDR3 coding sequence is TGTGCCAGCAGGGAACCGACAGGGGGCGGACCGTATGGCTACACCTTC.

The CDR3 region has the DNA TGCGCCAGCAGCTTTCAGGGCTACACCGGGGAGCTGTTTTTT. It specifies CASSFQGYTGELFF. The chain joins TRBV5-1 to TRBJ2-2; maybe TRBD1 (5 bases). The CDR3 length is 14 residues. Trimming shortened V by 2 bases and J by 3 bases, and 8 bases separated the two germline ends. Germline V gene sequence: CDR1 SGHRS, CDR2 YFSETQ.

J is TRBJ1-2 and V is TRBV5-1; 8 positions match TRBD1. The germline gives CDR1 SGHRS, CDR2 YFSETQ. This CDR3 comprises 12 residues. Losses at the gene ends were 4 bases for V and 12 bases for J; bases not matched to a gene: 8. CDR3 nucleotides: TGCGCCAGCAGCCTGGACAGGGAGGGGGACACCTTC. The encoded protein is CASSLDREGDTF.

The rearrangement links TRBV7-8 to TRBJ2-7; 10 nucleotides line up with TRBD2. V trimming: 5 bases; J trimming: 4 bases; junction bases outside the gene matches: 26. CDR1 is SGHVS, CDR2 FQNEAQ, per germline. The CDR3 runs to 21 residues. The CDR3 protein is CASSRAVGTSGDFGRTYEQYF. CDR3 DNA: TGTGCCAGCAGCCGAGCCGTGGGCACTAGCGGGGACTTCGGTCGGACTTACGAGCAGTACTTC.

The CDR3 DNA reads TGTGCCAGCAGAGGGGGGGTCGTACGAGCTACGCAGTATTTT. Translation: CASRGGVVRATQYF. The V and J genes are TRBV27 and TRBJ2-3; D might be TRBD2 (7 bases). Trimming shortened V by 6 bases and J by 8 bases, and 18 bases separated the two germline ends. Germline CDR1 reads MNHEY; CDR2 reads SMNVEV (reference sequence). The CDR3 is 14 amino acids.

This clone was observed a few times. CDR3: CASSAGHKWIPFHEQFF. The CDR3, as DNA: TGTGCCAGCAGCGCAGGGCACAAATGGATCCCTTTCCATGAGCAGTTCTTC. The chain is built from TRBV7-2 and TRBJ2-1; possible D gene TRBD1, 5 bases. The V and J ends lost 5 bases and 8 bases respectively, with 25 bases between them. The CDR3 loop spans 17 amino acids. The V gene's germline CDR1 is SGHTA and CDR2 FQGNSA.

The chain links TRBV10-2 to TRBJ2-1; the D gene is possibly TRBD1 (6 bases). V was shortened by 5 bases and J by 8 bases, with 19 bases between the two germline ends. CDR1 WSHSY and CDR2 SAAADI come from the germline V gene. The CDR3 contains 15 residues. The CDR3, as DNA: TGCGCCAGCAGTTCACAGGGCCCTCCCGCTCATGAGCAGTTCTTC. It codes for CASSSQGPPAHEQFF.

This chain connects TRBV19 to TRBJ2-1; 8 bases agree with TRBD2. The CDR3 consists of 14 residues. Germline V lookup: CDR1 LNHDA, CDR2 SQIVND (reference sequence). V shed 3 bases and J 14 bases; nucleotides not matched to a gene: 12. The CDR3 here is CASSMDAGGLGEFF. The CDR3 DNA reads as TGTGCCAGTAGTATGGATGCGGGGGGCCTCGGGGAGTTCTTC.

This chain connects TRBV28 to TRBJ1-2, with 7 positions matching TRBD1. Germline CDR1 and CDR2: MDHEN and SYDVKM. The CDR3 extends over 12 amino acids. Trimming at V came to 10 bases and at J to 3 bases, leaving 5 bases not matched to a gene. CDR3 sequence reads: CATLDRDYGYTF. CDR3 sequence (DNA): TGTGCCACATTAGACAGGGACTATGGCTACACCTTC.

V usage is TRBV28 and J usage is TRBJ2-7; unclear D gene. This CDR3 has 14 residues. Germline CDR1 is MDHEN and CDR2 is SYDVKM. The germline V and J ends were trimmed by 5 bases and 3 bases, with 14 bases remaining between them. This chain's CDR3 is CASSPARTDYEQYV. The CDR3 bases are TGTGCCAGCAGTCCCGCCCGGACGGACTACGAGCAGTACGTC.